This T cell receptor (beta chain) was observed in a study of T cell repertoires in cytomegalovirus infection. Study summary: The public TCR beta signatures pointed to both CMV infection and matching HLA type. Regarding the study as a whole: Ex vivo responses were dominated by HLA-C-restricted CMV-specific TCR beta clonotypes. Totalled public TCR beta family frequency picked out people who carried CMV plus the relevant HLA.

TCRdb reprocessed the reads with MiXCR, giving one entry per CDR3 protein. The table has about 130,000 distinct CDR3 sequences, 7.5% to 9% seen once. The CDR3 loop spans 16 amino acids. Concerning this clonotype itself: Its antigen remains unidentified. At one end the junction does not follow the germline gene, possibly because of a read error.

Sequencing was carried out using PBMCs. This TCR derives from a human donor in good health (CMV status not recorded). Some clones in this sample may be carry-over from other donors' samples. This chain links TRBV23-1 with TRBJ1-1, with D maybe TRBD1 (5 bases). TRBV23-1 has ORF status, its function being uncertain. DNA for the CDR3: TGCGCCAGCAGTCAAACGATAAGGGAAGGGGCCACTAAAGCTTTCTTT. Translating gives CASSQTIREGATKAFF.